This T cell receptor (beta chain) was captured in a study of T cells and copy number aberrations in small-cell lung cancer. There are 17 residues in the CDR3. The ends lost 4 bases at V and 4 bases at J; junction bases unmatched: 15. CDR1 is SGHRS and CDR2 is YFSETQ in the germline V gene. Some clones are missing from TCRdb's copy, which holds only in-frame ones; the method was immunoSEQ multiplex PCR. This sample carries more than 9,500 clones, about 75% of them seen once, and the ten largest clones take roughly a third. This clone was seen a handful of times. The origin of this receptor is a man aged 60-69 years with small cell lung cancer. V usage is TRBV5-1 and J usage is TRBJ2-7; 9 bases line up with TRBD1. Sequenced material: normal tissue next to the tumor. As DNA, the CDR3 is TGCGCCAGCAGCCCGAGAGGACAGGGGTCCCTAGGGTACGAGCAGTACTTC. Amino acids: CASSPRGQGSLGYEQYF.